The 10 T cell receptor beta chains below were found in one sample sequenced in a study of T cell repertoires in cytomegalovirus infection. TCRdb itself ran the reads through MiXCR, one entry per CDR3 protein. This table has some 560,000 distinct CDR3 sequences, around two fifths appearing once. No antigen has been identified for these receptors. Material: cultured PBMCs, obtained from culture after CMV antigen stimulation. These receptors were taken from a human donor in good health (CMV status not recorded). Some clones in this sample may be carry-over from other donors' samples.

This rearrangement joins TRBV20-1 to TRBJ2-1; 10 nucleotides match TRBD1. Germline CDR1 and CDR2: DFQATT and SNEGSKA (reference sequence). V was pared by 5 bases and J by 5 bases, with 6 bases of the junction left unmatched. This CDR3 is 14 amino acids long. The CDR3: CSAPRQGANNEQFF. CDR3 in DNA: TGCAGTGCTCCTCGACAGGGGGCAAACAATGAGCAGTTCTTC.

There are a few counts of this clonotype. The chain employs TRBV7-2 and TRBJ2-7; 7 bases are shared with TRBD2. J lost 2 bases, V lost 1 base, and 5 bases had no gene match. Germline V CDR1 and CDR2: SGHTA, FQGNSA. CDR3 length: 15 residues. CDR3 protein: CASSLGGSSAYEQYF. The CDR3 DNA follows: TGTGCCAGCAGCTTAGGCGGGAGTTCTGCCTACGAGCAGTACTTC.

This clonotype was observed a handful of times. This sequence joins TRBV27 and TRBJ1-4; D gene unclear. The CDR3 consists of 14 residues. The V end was cut by 6 bases, the J end by 0 bases, with 8 bases between. Germline CDR1 reads MNHEY; CDR2 reads SMNVEV (reference sequence). The DNA of the CDR3 is TGTGCCAGCAGGGGTGACGCAACTAATGAAAAACTGTTTTTT. Translated: CASRGDATNEKLFF.

The chain is built from TRBV23-1 and TRBJ1-5; D gene uncertain. TRBV23-1 is reported as an ORF; its role is uncertain. The germline V and J ends were trimmed by 0 bases and 1 base, with 10 bases remaining between them. This CDR3 spans 16 amino acids. The CDR3 protein is CASSQSASGSNQPQHF. Here the CDR3 DNA reads TGCGCCAGCAGTCAATCTGCCTCAGGAAGCAATCAGCCCCAGCATTTT.

The chain links TRBV7-2 to TRBJ1-3; TRBD1 matches at 7 bases. This CDR3 comprises 13 residues. Germline V gene lookup returns CDR1 SGHTA and CDR2 FQGNSA. Germline trimming cut 5 bases from V and 3 bases from J; bases unmatched to any gene: 1. The CDR3 coding sequence is TGTGCCAGCAGCCGGACAGGTGGAAACACCATATATTTT. It translates to CASSRTGGNTIYF.

This chain joins TRBV28 and TRBJ1-4; D gene ambiguous. V was shortened by 9 bases and J by 0 bases, with 8 bases between the two germline ends. The CDR3 sequence is 13 residues long. In germline, CDR1 is MDHEN, CDR2 SYDVKM. The CDR3 coding sequence is TGTGCCAGTAGAGATACAACTAATGAAAAACTGTTTTTT. Translating gives CASRDTTNEKLFF.

This clonotype was picked up a small number of times. The chain is built from TRBV7-2 and TRBJ2-7, with D unresolved. The germline gives CDR1 SGHTA, CDR2 FQGNSA. The CDR3 contains 13 residues. Deletions cut 1 base from V and 4 bases from J, with 8 bases between. CDR3 sequence: CASSLEGRYEQYF. CDR3 nucleotides: TGTGCCAGCAGCTTAGAGGGTCGGTACGAGCAGTACTTC.

The table lists this clonotype with a count of one. The rearrangement joins TRBV12-3 or TRBV12-4 to TRBJ2-3; tentative D call: TRBD2 (5 bases). V shed 3 bases and J shed 6 bases, with 13 bases lying between them. The CDR3 has 14 amino acids. The CDR3 region has the DNA TGTGCCAGCAGTTTCCGGGCGGGTGCGGATACGCAGTATTTT. Its protein product is CASSFRAGADTQYF.

This clonotype was detected a few times. The rearrangement uses TRBV18 and TRBJ1-2; TRBD1 agrees at 10 bases. The CDR3 runs 14 residues. Germline V CDR1 and CDR2: KGHSH, LQKENI. Trimming cost V 6 bases and J 9 bases; bases outside gene matches: 10. CDR3 in DNA: TGTGCCAGCTCGACGGCGACAGGGGGCCTTAGCTACACCTTC. It encodes CASSTATGGLSYTF.

The rearrangement links TRBV12-3 or TRBV12-4 to TRBJ2-1; no reliable D call. This CDR3 is 12 amino acids long. The V gene lost 2 bases and the J gene lost 7 bases, with 6 bases spanning the gap. CDR3 region: CASSLQTNEQFF. The CDR3 DNA follows: TGTGCCAGCAGTTTACAGACGAATGAGCAGTTCTTC.